What follows are 19 T cell receptor beta chains derived from one specimen sequenced in a study of cytomegalovirus exposure and HLA in healthy donors (dated by TCRdb to the late 2010s). The library was made by the immunoSEQ multiplex PCR assay. The multiplex PCR relied on a mix of 60 forward primers for TCR Vbeta segments and 13 reverse primers for TCR Jbeta segments. TCRdb obtained this table from immuneACCESS and retained in-frame rearrangements with V and J assigned. These tables miss some clones; where compared with another copy, unresolved V genes account for less than half of the shortfall, and the remainder is unexplained. The sample table lists around 25,000 clones, approximately 75% of them with a count of one. The top ten constitute 4% to 5% of the sample. The sample comprised PBMCs. These receptors came from a male donor in good health and CMV-seronegative.

The chain couples TRBV6-6 to TRBJ2-5, with TRBD2 as a possible D gene (5 bases). The J call is doubtful: the DNA matches TRBJ2-7 better. Germline V gene sequence: CDR1 MNHNY, CDR2 SVGAGI (reference sequence). The CDR3 is made up of 15 amino acids. CDR3 DNA sequence: TGTGCCAGCAGTAGAGTACTAGGGCCAAACCTCGAGCAGTACTTC. Its protein is CASSRVLGPNLEQYF.

CDR3 sequence: CASSGDLFGTGAFTDTQYF. The CDR3 DNA is TGTGCCAGCAGTGGGGACCTATTTGGGACAGGGGCCTTCACAGATACGCAGTATTTT. This chain joins TRBV2 and TRBJ2-3; TRBD1 aligns across 10 bases. Germline values: CDR1 SNHLY, CDR2 FYNNEI. The CDR3 contains 19 residues. V lost 4 bases to trimming and J lost 2 bases; unmatched junction nucleotides: 15.

This clone was counted between two and nine times. The chain links TRBV5-1 to TRBJ2-7, with TRBD1 identical over 7 bases. V was clipped by 4 bases and J by 7 bases; unmatched bases: 11. The CDR3 runs to 14 residues. Germline CDR1 SGHRS, CDR2 YFSETQ. The CDR3 DNA reads TGCGCCAGCAGCCTTCGACAGGGCCTATCGGAGCAGTACTTC. It yields the protein CASSLRQGLSEQYF.

This chain uses TRBV18 with TRBJ2-5, with D uncertain. V lost 3 bases and J lost 5, with 13 bases in between. Germline values: CDR1 KGHSH, CDR2 LQKENI. The CDR3 runs 14 residues. CDR3 sequence (DNA): TGTGCCAGCTCACCGGGCCAGTGGTCGGAGACCCAGTACTTC. It is translated as CASSPGQWSETQYF.

This sequence joins TRBV13 and TRBJ2-5, with 11 bases fitting TRBD2. Germline loops: CDR1 PRHDT, CDR2 FYEKMQ (reference sequence). The CDR3 totals 16 residues. V gave up 0 bases and J gave up 5 bases; unmatched junction bases: 5. CDR3 DNA sequence: TGTGCCAGCAGCTTAGGAACTAGCGGGAGTATGGAGACCCAGTACTTC. Translated, it gives CASSLGTSGSMETQYF.

This clone was seen once. The chain joins TRBV5-1 to TRBJ2-5; maybe TRBD2 (5 bases). CDR3 length: 12 residues. V was cut by 0 bases and J by 11 bases, with 11 bases left in between. Germline loops: CDR1 SGHRS, CDR2 YFSETQ. CDR3: CASSLEKEEQYF. The CDR3 DNA sequence: TGCGCCAGCAGCTTGGAGAAGGAGGAGCAGTACTTC.

The chain combines TRBV4-1 with TRBJ1-2, with D possibly being TRBD1 (6 bases). Germline V gene data show CDR1 as MGHRA and CDR2 as YSYEKL. Trimming took 0 bases from V and 5 from J, leaving 10 bases between them. The CDR3 runs to 14 residues. This CDR3 is CASSQDHQGYGYTF. The CDR3 nucleotides are TGCGCCAGCAGCCAAGATCATCAGGGGTATGGCTACACCTTC.

This clone appeared a single time. The V call is TRBV19, the J call TRBJ1-5; no firm D call. The CDR3 contains 14 residues. Germline CDR1 LNHDA, CDR2 SQIVND (reference sequence). Trimming stripped 4 bases from V and 0 bases from J, with 7 bases between. CDR3 in DNA: TGTGCCAGTAGTAAGCAGGTTAGCAATCAGCCCCAGCATTTT. Translated, it gives CASSKQVSNQPQHF.

The chain uses TRBV27 and TRBJ2-7; the match to TRBD2 covers 8 bases. The CDR3 has 16 residues. The germline gives CDR1 MNHEY, CDR2 SMNVEV (reference sequence). V lost 3 bases to trimming and J lost 4 bases; unmatched junction nucleotides: 11. As DNA, the CDR3 is TGTGCCAGCAGTTTTGTCTCCAGCGGGAGTACGTACGAGCAGTACTTC. It codes for CASSFVSSGSTYEQYF.

The V and J genes are TRBV10-3 and TRBJ1-1; D gene unclear. The germline V gene encodes CDR1 ENHRY and CDR2 SYGVKD. V dropped 3 bases and J dropped 3 bases, with 17 bases sitting between them. The CDR3 consists of 16 residues. The CDR3, as DNA: TGTGCCATCAGTGACCCGATCGAGGCCAGATACACTGAAGCTTTCTTT. Translating gives CAISDPIEARYTEAFF.

V is TRBV15 and J is TRBJ2-7; TRBD1 matches 7 bases. The V and J ends lost 5 bases and 1 base, in that order; junction bases with no gene match: 14. Per germline, CDR1 LNHNV and CDR2 YYDKDF (reference sequence). The CDR3 extends over 17 amino acids. CDR3 nucleotide sequence: TGTGCCACCAGCGCGCTACCAGGGACAGCGAATTCCTACGAGCAGTACTTC. Residues: CATSALPGTANSYEQYF.

The chain has TRBV2 and TRBJ2-7; TRBD2 agrees at 11 bases. Per germline, CDR1 SNHLY and CDR2 FYNNEI. After removal of 5 bases from V and 0 bases from J, the junction contained 6 bases not matched to a gene. This CDR3 is 16 amino acids long. CDR3 region: CASSKVGTSGSYEQYF. For the CDR3, the DNA is TGTGCCAGCAGTAAAGTTGGGACTAGCGGCTCCTACGAGCAGTACTTC.

As regards this clone: The same CDR3 arises from other DNA sequences in this sample as well. The rearrangement uses TRBV28 and TRBJ1-2; 7 bases are a match to TRBD1. Trimming took 4 bases from V and 8 from J; bases not matched to a gene: 10. The CDR3 is made up of 14 amino acids. Germline V gives CDR1 MDHEN, CDR2 SYDVKM. CDR3 bases: TGTGCCAGCAGTTCCGGGACAGTCCTCTACGGCTACACCTTC. Amino acids: CASSSGTVLYGYTF.

This clone was counted only a few times. The chain couples TRBV27 to TRBJ2-7; 9 bases are a match to TRBD1. The CDR3 contains 15 residues. Germline CDR1 reads MNHEY; CDR2 reads SMNVEV (reference sequence). With 5 bases clipped from V and 3 bases from J, the junction kept 8 bases outside the gene matches. The CDR3 protein is CASSLDPGQGYEQYF. CDR3 nucleotides: TGTGCCAGCAGTCTGGACCCGGGACAGGGCTACGAGCAGTACTTC.

The rearrangement uses TRBV11-1 and TRBJ2-3; a weak D match, TRBD2 (5 bases). This CDR3 is built from 13 residues. The V end lost 5 bases, the J end lost 2 bases, and 8 bases lay between the germline ends. Per germline, CDR1 SGHAT and CDR2 FQDESV (reference sequence). CDR3 DNA: TGTGCCAGCAGCCGACTATCCACAGATACGCAGTATTTT. It encodes CASSRLSTDTQYF.

This chain links TRBV7-9 with TRBJ2-5, with D perhaps matching TRBD2 (6 bases). V was cut by 5 bases and J by 4 bases, with 14 bases left in between. The CDR3 totals 14 residues. Germline V gene sequence: CDR1 SEHNR, CDR2 FQNEAQ (reference sequence). CDR3 amino acids: CASSTWRLGETQYF. CDR3 sequence (DNA): TGTGCCAGCAGCACCTGGAGACTAGGAGAGACCCAGTACTTC.

CDR3 coding DNA: TGTGCCAGCAGCTTGGAGCTAGCGGGATTTAGCGAGCAGTACTTC. Residues: CASSLELAGFSEQYF. The J gene is TRBJ2-7, the V gene TRBV5-4; 9 positions agree with TRBD2. The CDR3 is made up of 15 amino acids. Germline loops: CDR1 SGHNT, CDR2 YYREEE (reference sequence). The ends lost 0 bases at V and 6 bases at J; junction bases unmatched: 7.

The V gene is TRBV2, the J gene TRBJ2-3; D might be TRBD2 (6 bases). Trimming left V 10 bases short and J 0 bases short, with 11 bases between. Germline V gene lookup returns CDR1 SNHLY and CDR2 FYNNEI. This CDR3 is built from 13 residues. For the CDR3, the DNA is TGTGCCACCTTTGGGACTAGCACAGATACGCAGTATTTT. Translating gives CATFGTSTDTQYF. Drawing the rest from reference TRBV2 and TRBJ2-3, the complete variable domain is EPEVTQTPSHQVTQMGQEVILRCVPISNHLYFYWYRQILGQKVEFLVSFYNNEISEKSEIFDDQFSVERPDGSNFTLKIRSTKLEDSAMYFCATFGTSTDTQYFGPGTRLTVL.

Details on this clone: The junction departs from germline at one end; a sequencing error may be responsible. V usage is TRBV28 and J usage is TRBJ1-6, with 7 positions matching TRBD1. Per the germline V gene, CDR1 is MDHEN and CDR2 is SYDVKM. The CDR3 spans 15 residues. DNA for the CDR3: TGTGCCAGCAGTCTCGACAGGGCCTATGATTCACCCCTCCACTTT. Encoded protein: CASSLDRAYDSPLHF. Drawing the rest from reference TRBV28 and TRBJ1-6, the complete variable domain is DVKVTQSSRYLVKRTGEKVFLECVQDMDHENMFWYRQDPGLGLRLIYFSYDVKMKEKGDIPEGYSVSREKKERFSLILESASTNQTSMYLCASSLDRAYDSPLHFGNGTRLTVT.